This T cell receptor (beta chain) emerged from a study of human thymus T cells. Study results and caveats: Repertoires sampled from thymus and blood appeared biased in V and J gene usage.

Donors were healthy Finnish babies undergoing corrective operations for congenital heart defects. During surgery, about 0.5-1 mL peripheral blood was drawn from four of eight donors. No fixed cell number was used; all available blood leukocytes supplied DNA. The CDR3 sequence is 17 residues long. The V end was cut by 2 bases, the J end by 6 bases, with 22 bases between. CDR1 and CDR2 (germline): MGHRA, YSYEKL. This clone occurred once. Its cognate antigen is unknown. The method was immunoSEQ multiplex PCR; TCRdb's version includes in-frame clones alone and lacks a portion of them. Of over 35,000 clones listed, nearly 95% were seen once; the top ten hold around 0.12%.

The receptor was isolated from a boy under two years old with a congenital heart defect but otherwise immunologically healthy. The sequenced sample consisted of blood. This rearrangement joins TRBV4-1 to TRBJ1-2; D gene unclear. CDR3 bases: TGCGCCAGCAGCCAATATTTGAGCATCCTGGGGATTCATGGCTACACCTTC. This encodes CASSQYLSILGIHGYTF.